These T cell receptor beta chains were read from a single sample in a study of shared clonotypes between healthy human individuals. Clones were read by immunoSEQ multiplex PCR, and TCRdb kept only the in-frame ones, dropping some. The data hold over a million clones, with roughly 96% observed a single time. Sequencing used naive CD4+ T cells sorted from blood. Receptors originate from a man aged 30 to 45 in good health. The CDR3 runs from the conserved cysteine through the conserved F or W. D genes are given only for firm matches. A clone size is listed for some rows: how often the clone was seen (once, few, many), or a class if it is expanded.

size,D,V,J,CDR3,DNA
NA,TRBD2,TRBV7-2,TRBJ2-3,CASSKRLAGGTSTDTQYF,TGTGCCAGCAGCAAGAGACTAGCGGGAGGCACCAGCACAGATACGCAGTATTTT
NA,TRBD2,TRBV28,TRBJ2-5,CASGPLGLAGVGETQYF,TGTGCCAGCGGGCCCCTAGGACTAGCGGGAGTGGGAGAGACCCAGTACTTC
NA,NA,TRBV5-5,TRBJ2-7,CASSLATGTEQYF,TGTGCCAGCAGCTTGGCCACAGGGACCGAGCAGTACTTC
NA,NA,TRBV18,TRBJ1-5,CASSIASNQPQHF,TGTGCCAGCTCCATAGCCAGCAATCAGCCCCAGCATTTT
NA,NA,TRBV27,TRBJ2-1,CASSFWGGIGDEQFF,TGTGCCAGCAGTTTTTGGGGCGGGATTGGAGATGAGCAGTTCTTC
NA,NA,TRBV10-1,TRBJ2-7,CASSEYGNYEQYF,TGCGCCAGCAGTGAGTACGGCAACTACGAGCAGTACTTC
NA,NA,TRBV5-1,TRBJ1-1,CASSLELAIEAFF,TGCGCCAGCAGCTTGGAGCTCGCGATTGAAGCTTTCTTT
once,NA,TRBV7-8,TRBJ1-5,CASSLGAGDQPQHF,TGTGCCAGCAGCTTAGGTGCAGGGGATCAGCCCCAGCATTTT
once,NA,TRBV11-2,TRBJ2-2,CASSAGLGAGELFF,TGTGCCAGCAGCGCCGGGCTAGGGGCCGGGGAGCTGTTTTTT
NA,NA,TRBV2,TRBJ2-7,CASRAPTYEQYF,TGTGCCAGCAGGGCCCCAACCTACGAGCAGTACTTC
NA,TRBD1,TRBV6-5,TRBJ2-7,CASRQGQGTYEQYF,TGTGCCAGCAGACAGGGACAGGGAACCTACGAGCAGTACTTC
NA,NA,TRBV7-9,TRBJ2-7,CASSPRTSLKLYEQYF,TGTGCCAGCAGCCCCAGGACGTCGCTCAAACTTTACGAGCAGTACTTC
NA,NA,TRBV6-5,TRBJ2-7,CASSPARGYEQYF,TGTGCCAGCAGCCCCGCCAGGGGCTACGAGCAGTACTTC
NA,TRBD2,TRBV11-2,TRBJ2-7,CASRRPGGTVQHEQYF,TGTGCCAGCAGGCGGCCGGGGGGTACGGTGCAGCACGAGCAGTACTTC
NA,NA,TRBV2,TRBJ2-3,CASSAGETDTQYF,TGTGCCAGCAGTGCGGGAGAAACAGATACGCAGTATTTT
NA,NA,TRBV27,TRBJ2-3,CASSWRSTDTQYF,TGTGCCAGCAGTTGGAGGAGCACAGATACGCAGTATTTT
NA,NA,TRBV5-4,TRBJ1-1,CASSPGTTTEAFF,TGTGCCAGCAGCCCCGGGACTACAACTGAAGCTTTCTTT